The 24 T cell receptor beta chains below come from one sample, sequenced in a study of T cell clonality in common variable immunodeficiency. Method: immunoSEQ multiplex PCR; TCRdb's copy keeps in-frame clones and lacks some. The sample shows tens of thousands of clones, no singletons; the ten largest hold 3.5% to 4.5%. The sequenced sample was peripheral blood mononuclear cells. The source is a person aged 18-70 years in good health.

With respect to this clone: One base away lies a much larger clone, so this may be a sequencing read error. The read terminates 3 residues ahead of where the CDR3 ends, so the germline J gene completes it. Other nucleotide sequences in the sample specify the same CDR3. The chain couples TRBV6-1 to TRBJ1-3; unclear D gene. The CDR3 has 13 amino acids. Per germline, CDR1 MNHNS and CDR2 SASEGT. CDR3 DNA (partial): TGTGCCAGCAGTGTCGGGGTCGTAAACACT. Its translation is CASSVGVVNT. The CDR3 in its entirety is CASSVGVVNTIYF.

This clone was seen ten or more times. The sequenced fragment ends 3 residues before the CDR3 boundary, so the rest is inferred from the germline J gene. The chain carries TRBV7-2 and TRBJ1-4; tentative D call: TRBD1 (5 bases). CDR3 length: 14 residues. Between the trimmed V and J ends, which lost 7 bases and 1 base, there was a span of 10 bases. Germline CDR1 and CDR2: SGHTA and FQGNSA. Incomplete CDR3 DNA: TGTGCCAGCACCCCGACAGTAACTAATGAAAAA. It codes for CASTPTVTNEK. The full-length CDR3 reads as CASTPTVTNEKLFF.

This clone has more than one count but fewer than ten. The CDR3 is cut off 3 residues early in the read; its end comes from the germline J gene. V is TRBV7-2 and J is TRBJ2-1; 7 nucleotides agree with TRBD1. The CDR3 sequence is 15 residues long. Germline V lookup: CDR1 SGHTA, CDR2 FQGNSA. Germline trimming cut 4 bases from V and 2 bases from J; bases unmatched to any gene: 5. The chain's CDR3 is CASSSLDRAYNEQFF. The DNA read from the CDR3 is TGTGCCAGCAGCTCACTCGACAGGGCCTACAATGAG.

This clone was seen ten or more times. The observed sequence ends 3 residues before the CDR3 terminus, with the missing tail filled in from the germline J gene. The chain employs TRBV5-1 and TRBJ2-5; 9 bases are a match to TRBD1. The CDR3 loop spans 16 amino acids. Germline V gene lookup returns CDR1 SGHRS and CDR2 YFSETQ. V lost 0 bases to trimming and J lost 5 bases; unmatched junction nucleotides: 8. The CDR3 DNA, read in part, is TGCGCCAGCAGCTTGGCCGGGACAGGGTTTGATGAGACC. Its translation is CASSLAGTGFDET. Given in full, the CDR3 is CASSLAGTGFDETQYF.

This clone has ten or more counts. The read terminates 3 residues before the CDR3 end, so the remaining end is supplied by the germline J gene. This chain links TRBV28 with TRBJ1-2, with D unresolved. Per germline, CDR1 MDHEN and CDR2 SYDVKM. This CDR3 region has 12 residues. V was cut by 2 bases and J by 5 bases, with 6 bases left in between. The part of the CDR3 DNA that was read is TGTGCCAGCAGTTTAGCAGGATATGGC. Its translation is CASSLAGYG. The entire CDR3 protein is CASSLAGYGYTF.

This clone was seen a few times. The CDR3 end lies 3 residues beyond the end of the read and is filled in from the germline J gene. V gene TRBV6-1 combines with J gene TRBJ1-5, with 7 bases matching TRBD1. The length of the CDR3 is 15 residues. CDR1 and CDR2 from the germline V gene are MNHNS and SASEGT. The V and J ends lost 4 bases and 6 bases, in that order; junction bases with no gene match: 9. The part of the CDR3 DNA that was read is TGTGCCAGCAGTGTACCTGACAGGGCGGCTCAGCCC. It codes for CASSVPDRAAQP. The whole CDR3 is CASSVPDRAAQPQHF.

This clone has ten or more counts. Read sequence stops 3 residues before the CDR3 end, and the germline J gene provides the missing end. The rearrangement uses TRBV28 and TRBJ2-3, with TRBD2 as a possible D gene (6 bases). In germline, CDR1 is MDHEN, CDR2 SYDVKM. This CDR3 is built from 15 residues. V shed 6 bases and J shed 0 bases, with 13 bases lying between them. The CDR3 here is CASSPGGTSTDTQYF. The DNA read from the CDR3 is TGTGCCAGCAGCCCCGGAGGGACTAGCACAGATACG.

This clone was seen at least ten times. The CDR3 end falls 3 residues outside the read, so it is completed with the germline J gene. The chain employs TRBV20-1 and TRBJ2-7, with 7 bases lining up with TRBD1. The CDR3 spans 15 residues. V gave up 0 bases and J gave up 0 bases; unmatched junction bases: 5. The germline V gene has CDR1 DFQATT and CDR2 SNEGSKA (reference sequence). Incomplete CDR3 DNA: TGCAGTGCTAGAGACCTGACAGGGACCTCCTACGAG. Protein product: CSARDLTGTSYE. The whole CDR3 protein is CSARDLTGTSYEQYF.

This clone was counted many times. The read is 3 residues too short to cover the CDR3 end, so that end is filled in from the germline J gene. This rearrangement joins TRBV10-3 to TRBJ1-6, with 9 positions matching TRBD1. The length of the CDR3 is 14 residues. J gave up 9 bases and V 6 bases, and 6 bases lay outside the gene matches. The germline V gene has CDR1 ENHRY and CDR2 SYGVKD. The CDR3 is CAIRGDRESSPLHF. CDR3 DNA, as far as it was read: TGTGCCATCAGGGGGGACAGGGAGAGTTCACCC.

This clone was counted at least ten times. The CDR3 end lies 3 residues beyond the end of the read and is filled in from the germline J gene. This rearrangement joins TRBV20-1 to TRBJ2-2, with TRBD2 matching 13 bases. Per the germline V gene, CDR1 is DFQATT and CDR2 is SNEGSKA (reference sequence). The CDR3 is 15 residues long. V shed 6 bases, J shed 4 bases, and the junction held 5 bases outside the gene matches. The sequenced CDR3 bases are TGCAGTGCCAGGACTAGCGGGAGTAGCACCGGGGAG. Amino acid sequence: CSARTSGSSTGE. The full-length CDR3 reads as CSARTSGSSTGELFF.

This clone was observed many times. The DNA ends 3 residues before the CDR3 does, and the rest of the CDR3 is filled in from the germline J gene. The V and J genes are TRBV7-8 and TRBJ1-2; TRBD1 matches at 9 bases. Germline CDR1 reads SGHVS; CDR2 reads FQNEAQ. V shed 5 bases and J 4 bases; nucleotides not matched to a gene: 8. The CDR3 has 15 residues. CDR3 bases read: TGTGCCAGCAGCACTGGACAGGGGCCGGTCTATGGC. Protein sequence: CASSTGQGPVYG. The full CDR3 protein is CASSTGQGPVYGYTF.

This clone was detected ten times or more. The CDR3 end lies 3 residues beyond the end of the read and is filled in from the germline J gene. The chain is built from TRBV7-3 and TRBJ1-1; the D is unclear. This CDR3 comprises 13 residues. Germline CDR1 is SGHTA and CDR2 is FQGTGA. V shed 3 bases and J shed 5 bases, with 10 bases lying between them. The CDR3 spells CASSFGGGTEAFF. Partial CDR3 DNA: TGTGCCAGCAGCTTTGGTGGCGGAACTGAA.

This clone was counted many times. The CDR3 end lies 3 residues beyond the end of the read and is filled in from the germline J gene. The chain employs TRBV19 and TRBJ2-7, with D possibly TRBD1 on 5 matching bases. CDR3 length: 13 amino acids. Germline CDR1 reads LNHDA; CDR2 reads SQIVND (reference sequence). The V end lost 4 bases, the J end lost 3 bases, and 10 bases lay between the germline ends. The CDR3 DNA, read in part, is TGTGCCAGTAGTAGACAGACGTTCTACGAG. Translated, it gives CASSRQTFYE. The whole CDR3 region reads CASSRQTFYEQYF.

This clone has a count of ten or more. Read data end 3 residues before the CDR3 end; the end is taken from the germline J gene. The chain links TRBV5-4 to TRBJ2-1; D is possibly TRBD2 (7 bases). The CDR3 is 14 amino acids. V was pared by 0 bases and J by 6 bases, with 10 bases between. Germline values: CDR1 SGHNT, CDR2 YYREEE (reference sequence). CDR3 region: CASSLAGGGNEQFF. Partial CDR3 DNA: TGTGCCAGCAGCTTGGCGGGGGGCGGCAATGAG.

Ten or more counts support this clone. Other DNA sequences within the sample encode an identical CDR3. The sequenced part of the CDR3 DNA is TGCAGTGCTTCGCCGGGTAGCGGGGTGCGTAATGAG. Protein sequence: CSASPGSGVRNE. The whole CDR3 region reads CSASPGSGVRNEQFF. V and J are TRBV20-1 and TRBJ2-1, with 8 bases identical to TRBD2. The observed sequence ends 3 residues before the CDR3 terminus, with the missing tail filled in from the germline J gene. V was pared by 5 bases and J by 7 bases, with 13 bases of the junction left unmatched. The CDR3 sequence is 15 residues long. Germline V gives CDR1 DFQATT, CDR2 SNEGSKA (reference sequence).

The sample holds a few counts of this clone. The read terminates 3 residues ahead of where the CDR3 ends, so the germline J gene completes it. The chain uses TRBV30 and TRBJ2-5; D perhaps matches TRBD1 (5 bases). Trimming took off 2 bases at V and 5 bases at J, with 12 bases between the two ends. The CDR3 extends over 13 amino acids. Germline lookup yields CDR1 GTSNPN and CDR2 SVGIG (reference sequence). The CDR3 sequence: CAWSKMKGETQYF. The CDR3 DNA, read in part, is TGTGCCTGGAGTAAAATGAAGGGGGAGACC.

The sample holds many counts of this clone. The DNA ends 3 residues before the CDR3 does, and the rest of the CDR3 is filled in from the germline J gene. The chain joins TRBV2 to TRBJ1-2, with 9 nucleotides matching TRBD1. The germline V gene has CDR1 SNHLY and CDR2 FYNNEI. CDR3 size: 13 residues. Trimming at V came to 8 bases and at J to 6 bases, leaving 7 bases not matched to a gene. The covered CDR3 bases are TGTGCCAGCTGCTGGGACAGGGTCGATGGC. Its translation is CASCWDRVDG. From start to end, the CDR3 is CASCWDRVDGYTF.

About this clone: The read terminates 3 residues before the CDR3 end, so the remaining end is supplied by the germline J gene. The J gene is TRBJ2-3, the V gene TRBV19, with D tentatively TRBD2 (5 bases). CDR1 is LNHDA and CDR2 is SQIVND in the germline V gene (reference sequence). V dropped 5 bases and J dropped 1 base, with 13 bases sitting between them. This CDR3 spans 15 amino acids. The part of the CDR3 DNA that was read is TGTGCCAGTAGTCCCTTGGCGGGCGGCACAGATACG. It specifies CASSPLAGGTDT. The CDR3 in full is CASSPLAGGTDTQYF.

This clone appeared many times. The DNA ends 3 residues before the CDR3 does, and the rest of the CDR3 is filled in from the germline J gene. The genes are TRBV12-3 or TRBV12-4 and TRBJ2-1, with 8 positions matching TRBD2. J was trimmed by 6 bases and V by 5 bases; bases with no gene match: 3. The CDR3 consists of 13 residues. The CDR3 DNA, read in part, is TGTGCCAGCAGTCCTGGGACTAGCAATGAG. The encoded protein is CASSPGTSNE. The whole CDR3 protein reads CASSPGTSNEQFF.

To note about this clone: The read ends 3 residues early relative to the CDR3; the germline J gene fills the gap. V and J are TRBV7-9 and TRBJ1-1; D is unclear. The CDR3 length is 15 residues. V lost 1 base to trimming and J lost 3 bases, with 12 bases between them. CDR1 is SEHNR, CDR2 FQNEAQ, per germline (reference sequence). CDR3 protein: CASSLERARDTEAFF. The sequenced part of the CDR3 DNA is TGTGCCAGCAGCTTAGAGAGGGCGCGGGACACTGAA.

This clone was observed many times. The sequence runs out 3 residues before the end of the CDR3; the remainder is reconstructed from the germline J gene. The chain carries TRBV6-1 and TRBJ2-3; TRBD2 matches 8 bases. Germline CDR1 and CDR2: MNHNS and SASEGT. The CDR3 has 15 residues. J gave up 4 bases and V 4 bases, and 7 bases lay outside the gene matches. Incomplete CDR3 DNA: TGTGCCAGCAGTGTACCCAGCGGGAGCGCAGATACG. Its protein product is CASSVPSGSADT. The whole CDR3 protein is CASSVPSGSADTQYF.

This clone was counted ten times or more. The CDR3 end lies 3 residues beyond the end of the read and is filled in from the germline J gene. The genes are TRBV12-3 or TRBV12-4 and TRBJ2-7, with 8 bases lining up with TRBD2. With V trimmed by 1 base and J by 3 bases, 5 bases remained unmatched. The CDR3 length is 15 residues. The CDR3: CASSLDGGASYEQYF. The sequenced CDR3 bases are TGTGCCAGCAGTTTAGACGGGGGGGCAAGCTACGAG.

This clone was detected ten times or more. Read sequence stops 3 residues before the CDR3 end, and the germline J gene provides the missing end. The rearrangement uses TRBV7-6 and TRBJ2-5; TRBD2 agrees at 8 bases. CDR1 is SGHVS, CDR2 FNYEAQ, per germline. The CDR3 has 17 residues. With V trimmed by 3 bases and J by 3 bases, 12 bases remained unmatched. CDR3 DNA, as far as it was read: TGTGCCAGCAGCTTTTTACGCGGGCCGGGGGGGGAAGAGACC. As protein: CASSFLRGPGGEET. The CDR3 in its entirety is CASSFLRGPGGEETQYF.

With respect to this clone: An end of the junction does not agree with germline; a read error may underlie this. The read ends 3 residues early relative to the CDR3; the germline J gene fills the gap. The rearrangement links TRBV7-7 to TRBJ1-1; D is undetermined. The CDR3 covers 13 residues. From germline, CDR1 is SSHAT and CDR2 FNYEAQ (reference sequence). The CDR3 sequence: CASSSTPNTEAFF. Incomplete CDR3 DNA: TGTGCTAGCAGCTCGACACCAAACACTGAA.